This entry concerns a single T cell receptor (beta chain). The antigen remains undetermined. Vbeta (60) and Jbeta (13) primers were used in the PCR. Assay used: immunoSEQ multiplex PCR; TCRdb lists only in-frame clones, some missing. The table lists about 300,000 clones, 75% to 90% of them singletons. The entry originates in a study of cytomegalovirus exposure and HLA in healthy donors. On the study more broadly: The early release's HLA-typed donors yielded approximately 82 million unique TCRs. Findings of the study overall: 164 TCR beta chains were listed as cytomegalovirus-associated. Another analysis was done later, and it associated 15,000 to 20,000 TCR beta sequences with HLA alleles at 0.05 false discovery rate. An observed cluster of highly shared sequence variants was recorded as a likely sequencing artifact.

Unmatched junction bases numbered 8, after V lost 0 bases and J lost 7 bases. Germline V lookup: CDR1 LGHNA, CDR2 YSLEER. This CDR3 spans 15 amino acids. The sequencing input was PBMCs. The TCR comes from a man aged 40-50 years in good health and CMV-seropositive. The J gene is TRBJ2-5, the V gene TRBV4-3, with 7 bases that match TRBD2. CDR3 residues: CASSQDRTSERTQYF. CDR3 nucleotide sequence: TGCGCCAGCAGCCAAGATAGGACTAGTGAAAGGACCCAGTACTTC.